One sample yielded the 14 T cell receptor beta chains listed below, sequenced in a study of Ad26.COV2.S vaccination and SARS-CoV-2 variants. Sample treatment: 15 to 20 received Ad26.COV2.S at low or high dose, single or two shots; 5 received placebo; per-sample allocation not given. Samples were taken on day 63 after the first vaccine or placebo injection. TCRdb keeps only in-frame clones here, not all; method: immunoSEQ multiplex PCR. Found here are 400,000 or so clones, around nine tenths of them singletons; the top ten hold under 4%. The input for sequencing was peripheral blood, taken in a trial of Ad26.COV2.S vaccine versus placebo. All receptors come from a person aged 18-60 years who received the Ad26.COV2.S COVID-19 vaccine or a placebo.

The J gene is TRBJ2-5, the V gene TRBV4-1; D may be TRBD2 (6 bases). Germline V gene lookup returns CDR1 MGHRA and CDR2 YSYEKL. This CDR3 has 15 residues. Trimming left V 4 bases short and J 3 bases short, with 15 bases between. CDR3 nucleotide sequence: TGCGCCAGCAGCCGAGCTGGTCGGGGGAAAGAGACCCAGTACTTC. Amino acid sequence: CASSRAGRGKETQYF.

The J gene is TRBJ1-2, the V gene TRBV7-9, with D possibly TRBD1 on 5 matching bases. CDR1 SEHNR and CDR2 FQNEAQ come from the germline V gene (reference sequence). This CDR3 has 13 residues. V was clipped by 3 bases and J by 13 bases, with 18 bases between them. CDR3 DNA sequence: TGTGCCAGCAGCTTGGCCGAAGACAGACACCCCACCTTC. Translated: CASSLAEDRHPTF. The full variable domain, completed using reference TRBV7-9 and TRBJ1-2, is DTGVSQNPRHKITKRGQNVTFRCDPISEHNRLYWYRQTLGQGPEFLTYFQNEAQLEKSRLLSDRFSAERPKGSFSTLEIQRTEQGDSAMYLCASSLAEDRHPTFGSGTRLTVV.

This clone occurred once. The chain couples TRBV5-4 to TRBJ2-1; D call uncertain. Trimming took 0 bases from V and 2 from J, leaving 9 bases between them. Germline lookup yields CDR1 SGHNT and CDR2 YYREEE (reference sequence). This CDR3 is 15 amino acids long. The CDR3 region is CASSLDQRTYNEQFF. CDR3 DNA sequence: TGTGCCAGCAGCTTGGACCAGAGAACCTACAATGAGCAGTTCTTC.

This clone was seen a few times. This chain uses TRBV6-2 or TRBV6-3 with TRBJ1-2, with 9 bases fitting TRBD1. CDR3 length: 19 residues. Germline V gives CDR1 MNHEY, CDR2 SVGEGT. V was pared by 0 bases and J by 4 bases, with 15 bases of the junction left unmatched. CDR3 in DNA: TGTGCCAGCAGTTACTCTTCGTCCTTCCCAACAGGGGGCTTCTATGGCTACACCTTC. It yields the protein CASSYSSSFPTGGFYGYTF.

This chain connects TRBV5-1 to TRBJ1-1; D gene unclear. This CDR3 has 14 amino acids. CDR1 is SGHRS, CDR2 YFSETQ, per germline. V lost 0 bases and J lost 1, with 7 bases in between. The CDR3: CASSLGHANTEAFF. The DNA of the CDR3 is TGCGCCAGCAGCTTGGGACACGCGAACACTGAAGCTTTCTTT. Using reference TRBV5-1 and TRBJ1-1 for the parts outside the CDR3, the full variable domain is KAGVTQTPRYLIKTRGQQVTLSCSPISGHRSVSWYQQTPGQGLQFLFEYFSETQRNKGNFPGRFSGRQFSNSRSEMNVSTLELGDSALYLCASSLGHANTEAFFGQGTRLTVV.

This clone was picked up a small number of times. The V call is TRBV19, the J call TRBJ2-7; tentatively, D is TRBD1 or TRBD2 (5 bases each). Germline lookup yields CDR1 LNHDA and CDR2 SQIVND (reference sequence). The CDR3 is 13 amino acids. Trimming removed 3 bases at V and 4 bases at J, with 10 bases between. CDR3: CASSIPGPYEQYF. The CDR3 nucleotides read TGTGCCAGTAGTATCCCGGGGCCATACGAGCAGTACTTC.

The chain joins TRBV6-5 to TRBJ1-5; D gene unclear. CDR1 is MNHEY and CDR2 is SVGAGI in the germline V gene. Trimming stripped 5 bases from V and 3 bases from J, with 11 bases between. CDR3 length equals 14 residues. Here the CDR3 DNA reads TGTGCCAGCAGTAGTACAGTTTACAATCAGCCCCAGCATTTT. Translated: CASSSTVYNQPQHF.

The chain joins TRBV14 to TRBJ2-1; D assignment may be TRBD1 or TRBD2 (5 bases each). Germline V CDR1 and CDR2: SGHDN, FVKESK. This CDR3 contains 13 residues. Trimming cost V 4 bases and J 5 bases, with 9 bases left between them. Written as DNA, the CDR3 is TGTGCCAGCAGCCCCGGGACCCACAATGAGCAGTTCTTC. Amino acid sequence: CASSPGTHNEQFF.

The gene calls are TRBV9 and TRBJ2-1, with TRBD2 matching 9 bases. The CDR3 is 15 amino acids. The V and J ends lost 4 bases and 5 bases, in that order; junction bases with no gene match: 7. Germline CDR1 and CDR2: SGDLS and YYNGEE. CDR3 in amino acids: CASSTSGGSNNEQFF. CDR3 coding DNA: TGTGCCAGCAGCACGAGCGGGGGGAGTAACAATGAGCAGTTCTTC. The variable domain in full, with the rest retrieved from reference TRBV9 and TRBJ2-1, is DSGVTQTPKHLITATGQRVTLRCSPRSGDLSVYWYQQSLDQGLQFLIQYYNGEERAKGNILERFSAQQFPDLHSELNLSSLELGDSALYFCASSTSGGSNNEQFFGPGTRLTVL.

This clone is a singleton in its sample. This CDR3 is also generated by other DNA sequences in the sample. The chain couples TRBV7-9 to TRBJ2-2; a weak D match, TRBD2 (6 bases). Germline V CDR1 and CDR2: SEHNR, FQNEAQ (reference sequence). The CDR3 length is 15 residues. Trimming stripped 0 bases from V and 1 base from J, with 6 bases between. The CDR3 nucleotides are TGTGCCAGCAGCTTAGCGGGGGGGAACACCGGGGAGCTGTTTTTT. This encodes CASSLAGGNTGELFF. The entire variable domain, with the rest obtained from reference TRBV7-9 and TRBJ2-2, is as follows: DTGVSQNPRHKITKRGQNVTFRCDPISEHNRLYWYRQTLGQGPEFLTYFQNEAQLEKSRLLSDRFSAERPKGSFSTLEIQRTEQGDSAMYLCASSLAGGNTGELFFGEGSRLTVL.

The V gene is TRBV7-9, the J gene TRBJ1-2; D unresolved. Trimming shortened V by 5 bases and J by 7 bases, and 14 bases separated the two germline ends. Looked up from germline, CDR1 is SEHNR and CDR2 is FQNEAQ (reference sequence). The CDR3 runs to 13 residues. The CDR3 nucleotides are TGTGCCAGCAGCCCAACGGGGTTAGGTGGCTACACCTTC. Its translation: CASSPTGLGGYTF. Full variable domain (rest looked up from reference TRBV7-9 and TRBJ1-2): DTGVSQNPRHKITKRGQNVTFRCDPISEHNRLYWYRQTLGQGPEFLTYFQNEAQLEKSRLLSDRFSAERPKGSFSTLEIQRTEQGDSAMYLCASSPTGLGGYTFGSGTRLTVV.

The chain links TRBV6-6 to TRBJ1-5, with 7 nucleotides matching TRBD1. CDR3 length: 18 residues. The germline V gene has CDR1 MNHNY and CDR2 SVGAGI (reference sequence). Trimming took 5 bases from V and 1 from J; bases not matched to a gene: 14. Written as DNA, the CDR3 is TGTGCCAGCAGTCCAGACAGGGATGGACTAGAAAGCAATCAGCCCCAGCATTTT. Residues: CASSPDRDGLESNQPQHF.

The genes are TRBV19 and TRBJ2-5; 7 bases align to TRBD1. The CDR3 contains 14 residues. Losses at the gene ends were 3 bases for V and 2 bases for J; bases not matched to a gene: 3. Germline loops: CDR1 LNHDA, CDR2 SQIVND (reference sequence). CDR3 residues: CASSIGTAQETQYF. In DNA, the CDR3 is TGTGCCAGTAGTATTGGGACAGCACAAGAGACCCAGTACTTC.

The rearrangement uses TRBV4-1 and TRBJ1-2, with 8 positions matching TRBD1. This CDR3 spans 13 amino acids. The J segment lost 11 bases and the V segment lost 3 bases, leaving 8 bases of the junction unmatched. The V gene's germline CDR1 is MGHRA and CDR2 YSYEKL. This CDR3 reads CASSHPGQESYTF. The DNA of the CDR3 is TGCGCCAGCAGCCACCCGGGACAGGAGTCTTACACCTTC.